The T cell receptor beta chain described here comes from a study of shared clonotypes between healthy human individuals. Findings and limits, study-wide: An effect of sequencing depth on clonotype sharing among donors was expected.

In the CD4+ fraction, cells were divided into CD45RA+ naive and CD45RA-negative memory subsets. Points on this clone: Its antigen is as yet unknown.

The J segment lost 4 bases and the V segment lost 4 bases, leaving 2 bases of the junction unmatched. The CDR3 is 15 amino acids. Germline V gene sequence: CDR1 LNHDA, CDR2 SQIVND (reference sequence). The assay was carried out at the deep level. Across several immunoSEQ plates, the genomic DNA of each subset was split evenly. Method: immunoSEQ multiplex PCR; TCRdb's copy keeps in-frame clones and lacks some. The profile shows nearly 750,000 clones, 55% to 80% of them singletons. Sequenced input: memory CD4+ T cells sorted from blood. Documented subset: CD45RA-negative fraction. V gene TRBV19 combines with J gene TRBJ2-7, with TRBD2 matching over 15 bases. This sequence was found in a woman in her 30s in good health. The CDR3 loop reads CASSRGLAGGYEQYF. CDR3 nucleotide sequence: TGTGCCAGTAGTAGGGGACTAGCGGGAGGATACGAGCAGTACTTC.